This TCR beta chain was documented in a study of shared clonotypes between healthy human individuals. A word on this clone: Its antigen is still unknown.

Here immunoSEQ multiplex PCR was the method, and the copy in TCRdb shows in-frame clones only, minus some. This table has some 980,000 clones, about three quarters appearing once. Findings and limits, study-wide: Relative to clonotypes present in all four donors, those not shared had lower generation probabilities.

Recent vaccinations or acute infections were absent in the healthy HIV-negative adult donors. Germline V gives CDR1 SGHRS, CDR2 YFSETQ. The V gene lost 5 bases and the J gene lost 4 bases, with 16 bases spanning the gap. The CDR3 contains 15 residues. The chain couples TRBV5-1 to TRBJ2-1; D may be TRBD2 (6 bases). The clonotype was recovered from a man aged 18 to 35 in good health. Sample: memory CD4+ T cells sorted from blood. Subset described: CD45RA-negative fraction. CDR3 sequence: CASRAGTGTYNEQFF. In DNA form, the CDR3 reads TGCGCCAGCAGGGCCGGGACTGGGACTTACAATGAGCAGTTCTTC.